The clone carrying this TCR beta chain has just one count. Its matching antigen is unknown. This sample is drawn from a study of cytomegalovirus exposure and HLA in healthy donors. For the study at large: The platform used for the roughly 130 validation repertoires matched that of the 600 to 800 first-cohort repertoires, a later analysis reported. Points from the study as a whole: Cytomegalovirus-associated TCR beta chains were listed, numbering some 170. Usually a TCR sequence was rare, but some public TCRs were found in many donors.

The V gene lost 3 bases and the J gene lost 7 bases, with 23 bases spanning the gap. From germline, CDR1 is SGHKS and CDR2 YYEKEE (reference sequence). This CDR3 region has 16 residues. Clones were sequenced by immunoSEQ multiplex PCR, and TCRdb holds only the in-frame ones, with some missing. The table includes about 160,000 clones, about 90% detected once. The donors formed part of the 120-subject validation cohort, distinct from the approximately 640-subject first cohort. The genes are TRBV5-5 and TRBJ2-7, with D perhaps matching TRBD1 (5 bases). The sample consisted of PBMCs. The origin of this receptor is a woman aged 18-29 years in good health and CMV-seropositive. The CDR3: CASSWTRTSLGYEQYF. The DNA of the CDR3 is TGTGCCAGCAGCTGGACGAGGACATCTCTGGGGTATGAGCAGTACTTC.